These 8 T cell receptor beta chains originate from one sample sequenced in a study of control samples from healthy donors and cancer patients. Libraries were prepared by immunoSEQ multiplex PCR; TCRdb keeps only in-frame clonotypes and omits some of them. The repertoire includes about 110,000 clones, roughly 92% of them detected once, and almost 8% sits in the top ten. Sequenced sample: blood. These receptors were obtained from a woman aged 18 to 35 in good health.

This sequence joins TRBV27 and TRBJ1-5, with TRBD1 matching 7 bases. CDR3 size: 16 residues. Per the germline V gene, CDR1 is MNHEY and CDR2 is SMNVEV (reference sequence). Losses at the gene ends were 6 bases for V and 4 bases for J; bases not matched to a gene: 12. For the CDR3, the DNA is TGTGCCAGCAGCTTGAATGGACAGGTTATTAATCAGCCCCAGCATTTT. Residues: CASSLNGQVINQPQHF.

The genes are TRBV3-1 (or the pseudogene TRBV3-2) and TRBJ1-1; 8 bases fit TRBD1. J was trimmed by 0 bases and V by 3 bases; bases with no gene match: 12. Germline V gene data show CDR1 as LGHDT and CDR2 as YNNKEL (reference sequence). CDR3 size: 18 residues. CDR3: CASSQPGQGVGMNTEAFF. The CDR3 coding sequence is TGTGCCAGCAGCCAGCCAGGACAGGGTGTCGGCATGAACACTGAAGCTTTCTTT.

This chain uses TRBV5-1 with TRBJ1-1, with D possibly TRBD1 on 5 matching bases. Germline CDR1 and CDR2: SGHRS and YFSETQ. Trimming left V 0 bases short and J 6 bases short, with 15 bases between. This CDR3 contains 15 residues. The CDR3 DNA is TGCGCCAGCAGCTTGGTTTACTCAGGGTATGCTGAAGCTTTCTTT. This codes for CASSLVYSGYAEAFF.

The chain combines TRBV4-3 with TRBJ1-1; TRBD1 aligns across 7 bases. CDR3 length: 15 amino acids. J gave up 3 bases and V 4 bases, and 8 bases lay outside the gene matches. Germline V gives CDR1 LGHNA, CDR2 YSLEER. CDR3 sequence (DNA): TGCGCCAGCAGCCGCTGTCAGGGGGGCTACACTGAAGCTTTCTTT. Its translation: CASSRCQGGYTEAFF.

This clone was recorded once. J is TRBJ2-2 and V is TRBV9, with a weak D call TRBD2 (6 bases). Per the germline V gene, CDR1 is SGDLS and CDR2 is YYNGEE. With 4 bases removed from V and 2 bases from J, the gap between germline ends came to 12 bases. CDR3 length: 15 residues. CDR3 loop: CASSPIAGNTGELFF. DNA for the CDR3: TGTGCCAGCAGCCCTATCGCGGGAAACACCGGGGAGCTGTTTTTT.

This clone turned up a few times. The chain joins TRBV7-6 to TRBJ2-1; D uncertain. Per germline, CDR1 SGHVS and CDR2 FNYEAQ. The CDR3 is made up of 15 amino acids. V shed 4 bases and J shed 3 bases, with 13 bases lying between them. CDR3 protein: CASSSTLQIYNEQFF. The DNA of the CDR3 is TGTGCCAGCAGCTCTACCCTGCAAATCTACAATGAGCAGTTCTTC.

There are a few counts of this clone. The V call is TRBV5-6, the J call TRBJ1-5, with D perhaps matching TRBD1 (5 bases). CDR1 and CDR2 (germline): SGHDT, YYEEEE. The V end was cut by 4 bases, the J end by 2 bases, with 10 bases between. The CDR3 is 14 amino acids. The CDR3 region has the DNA TGTGCCAGCAGCCAAACGGGGGGCAATCAGCCCCAGCATTTT. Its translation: CASSQTGGNQPQHF.

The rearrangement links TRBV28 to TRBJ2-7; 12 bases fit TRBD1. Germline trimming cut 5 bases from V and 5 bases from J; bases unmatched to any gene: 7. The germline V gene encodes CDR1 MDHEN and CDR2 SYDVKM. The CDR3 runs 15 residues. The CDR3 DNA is TGTGCCAGCAGTCCGGCGGGACAGGGGGCCCACGAGCAGTACTTC. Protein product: CASSPAGQGAHEQYF. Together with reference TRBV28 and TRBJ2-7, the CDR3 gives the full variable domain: DVKVTQSSRYLVKRTGEKVFLECVQDMDHENMFWYRQDPGLGLRLIYFSYDVKMKEKGDIPEGYSVSREKKERFSLILESASTNQTSMYLCASSPAGQGAHEQYFGPGTRLTVT.